This TCR beta chain stems from a study of cytomegalovirus exposure and HLA in healthy donors. It was with 60 Vbeta and 13 Jbeta primers that the PCR ran. The assay was immunoSEQ multiplex PCR, and TCRdb's table has in-frame clones only and misses some. The sample has approximately 190,000 clones; around 70% are singletons. General study points: As a later analysis showed, a missense DCLRE1C variant was linked to trimming of TCR beta V- and J-genes. A later analysis linked around 15,000 TCR beta sequences to HLA alleles at 0.05 false discovery rate.

This clone came up a few times. Its antigen remains unidentified. V lost 2 bases and J lost 6, with 11 bases in between. Germline V gives CDR1 SGHTA, CDR2 FQGTGA. This CDR3 has 13 residues. Sequencing used PBMCs. J is TRBJ2-7 and V is TRBV7-3; D is possibly TRBD2 (5 bases). The TCR was taken from a man aged 35-49 years in good health and CMV-seropositive. CDR3 bases: TGTGCCAGCAGCTTATCGGGGTCATCCGAGCAGTACTTC. Residues: CASSLSGSSEQYF.